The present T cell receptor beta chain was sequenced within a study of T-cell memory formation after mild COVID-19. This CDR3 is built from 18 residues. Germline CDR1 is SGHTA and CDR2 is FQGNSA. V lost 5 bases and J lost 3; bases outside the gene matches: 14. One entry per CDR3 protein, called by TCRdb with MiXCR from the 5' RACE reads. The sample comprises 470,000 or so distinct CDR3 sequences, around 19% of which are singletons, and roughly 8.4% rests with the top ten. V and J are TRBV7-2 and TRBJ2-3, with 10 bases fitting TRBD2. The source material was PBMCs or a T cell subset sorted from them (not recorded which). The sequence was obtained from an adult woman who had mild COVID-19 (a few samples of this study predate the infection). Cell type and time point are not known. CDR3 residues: CASSIWPSGRGRTDTQYF. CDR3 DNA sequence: TGTGCCAGCAGCATATGGCCTAGCGGGAGAGGTCGTACAGATACGCAGTATTTT.